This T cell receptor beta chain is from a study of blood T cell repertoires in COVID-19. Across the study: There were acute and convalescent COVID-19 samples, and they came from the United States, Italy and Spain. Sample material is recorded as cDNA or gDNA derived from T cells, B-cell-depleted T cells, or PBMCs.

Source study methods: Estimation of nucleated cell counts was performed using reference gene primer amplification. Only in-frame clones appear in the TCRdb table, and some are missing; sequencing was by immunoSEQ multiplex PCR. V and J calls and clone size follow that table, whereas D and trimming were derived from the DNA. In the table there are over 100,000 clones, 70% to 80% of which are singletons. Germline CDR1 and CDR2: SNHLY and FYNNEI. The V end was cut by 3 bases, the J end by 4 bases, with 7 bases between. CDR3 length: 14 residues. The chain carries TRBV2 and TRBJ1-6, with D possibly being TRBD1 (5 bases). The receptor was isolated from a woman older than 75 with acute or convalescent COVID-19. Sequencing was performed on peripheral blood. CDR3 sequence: CASSEGQYNSPLHF. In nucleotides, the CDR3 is TGTGCCAGCAGTGAGGGGCAGTATAATTCACCCCTCCACTTT.